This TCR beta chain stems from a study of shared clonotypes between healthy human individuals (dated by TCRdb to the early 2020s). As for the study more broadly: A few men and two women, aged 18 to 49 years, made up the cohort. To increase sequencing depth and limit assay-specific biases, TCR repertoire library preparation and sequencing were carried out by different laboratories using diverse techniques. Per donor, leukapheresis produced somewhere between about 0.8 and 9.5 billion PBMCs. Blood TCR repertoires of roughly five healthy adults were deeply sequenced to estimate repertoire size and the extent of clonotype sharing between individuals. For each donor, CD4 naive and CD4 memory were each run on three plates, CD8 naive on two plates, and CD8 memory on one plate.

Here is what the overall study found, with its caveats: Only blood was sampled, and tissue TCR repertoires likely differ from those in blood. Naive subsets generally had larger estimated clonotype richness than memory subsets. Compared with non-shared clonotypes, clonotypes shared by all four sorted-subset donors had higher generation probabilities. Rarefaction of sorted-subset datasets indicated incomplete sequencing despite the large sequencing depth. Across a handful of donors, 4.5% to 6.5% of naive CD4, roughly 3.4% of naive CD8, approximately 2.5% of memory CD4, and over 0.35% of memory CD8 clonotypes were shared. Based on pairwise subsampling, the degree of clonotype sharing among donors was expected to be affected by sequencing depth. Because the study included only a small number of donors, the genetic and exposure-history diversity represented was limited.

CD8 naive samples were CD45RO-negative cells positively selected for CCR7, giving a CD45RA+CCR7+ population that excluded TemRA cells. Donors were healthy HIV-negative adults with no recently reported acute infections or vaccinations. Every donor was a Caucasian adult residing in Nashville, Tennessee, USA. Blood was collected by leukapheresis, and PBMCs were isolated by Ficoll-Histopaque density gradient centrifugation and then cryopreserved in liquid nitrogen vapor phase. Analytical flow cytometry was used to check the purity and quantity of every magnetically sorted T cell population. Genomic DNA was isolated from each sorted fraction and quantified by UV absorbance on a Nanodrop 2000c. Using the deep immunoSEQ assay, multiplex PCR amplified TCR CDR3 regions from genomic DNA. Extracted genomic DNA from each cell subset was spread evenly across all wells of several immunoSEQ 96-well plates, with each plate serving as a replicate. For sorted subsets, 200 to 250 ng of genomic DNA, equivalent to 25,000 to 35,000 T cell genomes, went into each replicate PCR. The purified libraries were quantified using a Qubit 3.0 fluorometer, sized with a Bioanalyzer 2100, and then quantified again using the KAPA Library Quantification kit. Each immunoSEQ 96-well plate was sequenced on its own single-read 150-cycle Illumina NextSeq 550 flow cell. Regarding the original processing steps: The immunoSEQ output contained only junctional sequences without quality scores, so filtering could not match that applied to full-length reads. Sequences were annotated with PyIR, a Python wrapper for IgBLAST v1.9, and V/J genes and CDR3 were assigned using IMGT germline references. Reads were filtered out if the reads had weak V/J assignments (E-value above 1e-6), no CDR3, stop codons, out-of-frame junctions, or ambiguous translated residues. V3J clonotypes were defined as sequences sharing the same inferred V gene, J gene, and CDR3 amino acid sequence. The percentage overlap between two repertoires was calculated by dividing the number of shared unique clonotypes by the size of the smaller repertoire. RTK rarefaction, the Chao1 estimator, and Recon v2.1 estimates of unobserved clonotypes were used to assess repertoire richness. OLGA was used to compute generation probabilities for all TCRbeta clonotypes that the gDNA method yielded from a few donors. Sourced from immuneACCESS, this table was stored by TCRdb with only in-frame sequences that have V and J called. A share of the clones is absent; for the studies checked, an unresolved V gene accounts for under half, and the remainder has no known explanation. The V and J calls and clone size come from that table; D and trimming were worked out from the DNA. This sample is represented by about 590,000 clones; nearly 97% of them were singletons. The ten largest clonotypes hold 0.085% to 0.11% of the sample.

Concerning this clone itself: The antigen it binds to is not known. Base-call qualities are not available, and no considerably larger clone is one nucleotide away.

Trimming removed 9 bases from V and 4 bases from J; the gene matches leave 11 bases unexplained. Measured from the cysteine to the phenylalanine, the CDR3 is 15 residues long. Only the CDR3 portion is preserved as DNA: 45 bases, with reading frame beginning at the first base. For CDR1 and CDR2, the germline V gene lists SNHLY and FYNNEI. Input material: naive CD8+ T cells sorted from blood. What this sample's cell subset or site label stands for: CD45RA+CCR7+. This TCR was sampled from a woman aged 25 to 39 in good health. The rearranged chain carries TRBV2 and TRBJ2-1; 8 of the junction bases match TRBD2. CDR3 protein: CASAGGSLLYNEQFF. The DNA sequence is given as TGTGCCAGTGCGGGAGGTAGTCTTTTGTACAATGAGCAGTTCTTC.